This passage covers 27 T cell receptor beta chains from one sample sequenced in a study of blood T cell repertoires in COVID-19. Measured with immunoSEQ multiplex PCR; TCRdb has only the in-frame clones, and not every one. The sample lists roughly 170,000 clones, around 85% occurring once. Sequenced: PBMCs or T cells enriched from blood (not recorded which). These receptors came from a woman aged 40 to 50 with acute COVID-19.

This clone has just one count. The gene calls are TRBV15 and TRBJ1-2, with D uncertain. CDR3 length: 14 residues. V gave up 1 base and J gave up 3 bases, with 9 bases separating them. The germline V gene has CDR1 LNHNV and CDR2 YYDKDF (reference sequence). The CDR3 reads CATSRGAGYYGYTF. The CDR3 nucleotides are TGTGCCACCAGCAGAGGCGCGGGATACTATGGCTACACCTTC.

The J gene is TRBJ2-3, the V gene TRBV5-1; TRBD1 matches 7 bases. CDR1 SGHRS and CDR2 YFSETQ come from the germline V gene. This CDR3 has 12 residues. Unmatched junction bases numbered 0, after V lost 3 bases and J lost 5 bases. The CDR3 DNA is TGCGCCAGCAGCTGGGACAGAGATACGCAGTATTTT. Translated: CASSWDRDTQYF. Complete variable domain (other parts from reference TRBV5-1 and TRBJ2-3): KAGVTQTPRYLIKTRGQQVTLSCSPISGHRSVSWYQQTPGQGLQFLFEYFSETQRNKGNFPGRFSGRQFSNSRSEMNVSTLELGDSALYLCASSWDRDTQYFGPGTRLTVL.

This clone was observed a single time. The V call is TRBV7-2, the J call TRBJ2-1; 9 nucleotides match TRBD2. Germline trimming cut 0 bases from V and 5 bases from J; bases unmatched to any gene: 5. The germline CDR1 and CDR2 sequences are SGHTA and FQGNSA. This CDR3 is built from 16 residues. The CDR3 DNA sequence: TGTGCCAGCAGCTTAGCTCCGACTAGCGGAAACAATGAGCAGTTCTTC. Translation gives CASSLAPTSGNNEQFF.

CDR3 in DNA: TGTGCCAGCAGCCAACGTCGGACTAGCGGGAGTTACAATGAGCAGTTCTTC. Its protein is CASSQRRTSGSYNEQFF. V and J are TRBV5-4 and TRBJ2-1; TRBD2 agrees at 13 bases. The CDR3 runs 17 residues. V shed 4 bases and J 4 bases; nucleotides not matched to a gene: 8. The germline CDR1 and CDR2 sequences are SGHNT and YYREEE (reference sequence).

This chain links TRBV7-9 with TRBJ2-1; 11 bases align to TRBD2. The trim removed 0 bases at V and 9 bases at J, leaving 4 bases unmatched. CDR3 length equals 15 residues. In germline, CDR1 is SEHNR, CDR2 FQNEAQ (reference sequence). The CDR3 here is CASSLASGRAAEQFF. The CDR3 DNA reads TGTGCCAGCAGCTTAGCTAGCGGGAGGGCCGCTGAGCAGTTCTTC.

This clone was observed a single time. The chain carries TRBV3-1 (or the pseudogene TRBV3-2) and TRBJ2-5; D might be TRBD2 (5 bases). The V and J ends lost 10 bases and 1 base respectively, with 16 bases between them. Germline V gives CDR1 LGHDT, CDR2 YNNKEL (reference sequence). This CDR3 spans 14 amino acids. CDR3 bases: TGTGCCATCTCCCGAAGGGAGACCCAAGAGACCCAGTACTTC. This encodes CAISRRETQETQYF.

The rearrangement uses TRBV27 and TRBJ1-4; D not certain. Trimming stripped 2 bases from V and 3 bases from J, with 13 bases between. Germline CDR1 and CDR2: MNHEY and SMNVEV (reference sequence). The CDR3 contains 16 residues. The CDR3 DNA sequence: TGTGCCAGCAGTTTAATTGGGCAGAACTCTAATGAAAAACTGTTTTTT. Residues: CASSLIGQNSNEKLFF.

Here the CDR3 DNA reads TGTGCCAGCAGCTTTAGACTAGCGGACGACGGGACCCAGTACTTC. This translates into CASSFRLADDGTQYF. The V and J genes are TRBV7-9 and TRBJ2-5; 9 bases match TRBD2. Germline CDR1 SEHNR, CDR2 FQNEAQ (reference sequence). After removal of 3 bases from V and 7 bases from J, the junction contained 9 bases not matched to a gene. CDR3 length: 15 amino acids.

There are many counts of this clone. The chain couples TRBV5-8 to TRBJ2-2; D may be TRBD2 (5 bases). The germline CDR1 and CDR2 sequences are SGHTS and YDEGEE. The CDR3 has 13 residues. Trimming took 10 bases from V and 5 from J, leaving 15 bases between them. CDR3 residues: CAPNEGLTGELFF. CDR3 nucleotides: TGTGCCCCCAACGAGGGTTTAACCGGGGAGCTGTTTTTT.

The V call is TRBV13, the J call TRBJ1-2; TRBD1 aligns across 9 bases. CDR1 and CDR2 from the germline V gene are PRHDT and FYEKMQ (reference sequence). The CDR3 sequence is 16 residues long. V trimming: 5 bases; J trimming: 6 bases; junction bases outside the gene matches: 13. DNA of the CDR3: TGTGCCAGCAGCCAAAGGGACAGGGAGTTGTTTGATGGCTACACCTTC. Amino acid sequence: CASSQRDRELFDGYTF.

This clone has only one observation. The CDR3 sequence is CASSEKTGGGGQETQYF. The CDR3 region has the DNA TGTGCCAGCTCGGAAAAGACAGGGGGCGGAGGACAAGAGACCCAGTACTTC. The chain recombines TRBV18 with TRBJ2-5; 10 nucleotides agree with TRBD1. Per germline, CDR1 KGHSH and CDR2 LQKENI. J gave up 2 bases and V 6 bases, and 12 bases lay outside the gene matches. This CDR3 comprises 17 residues.

J is TRBJ2-4 and V is TRBV19; 9 nucleotides match TRBD2. CDR1 and CDR2 from the germline V gene are LNHDA and SQIVND (reference sequence). The ends lost 3 bases at V and 0 bases at J; junction bases unmatched: 3. The CDR3 sequence is 16 residues long. The CDR3 loop reads CASSIVSGGAKNIQYF. DNA for the CDR3: TGTGCCAGTAGTATTGTTAGCGGGGGAGCCAAAAACATTCAGTACTTC.

This clone has a handful of counts. DNA for the CDR3: TGTGCCAGCAGCGAAACAGGCGCCCTAGGCTACACCTTC. This encodes CASSETGALGYTF. This chain links TRBV9 with TRBJ1-2; D possibly corresponds to TRBD1 (5 bases). Germline V lookup: CDR1 SGDLS, CDR2 YYNGEE. V lost 3 bases and J 8 bases, leaving 14 bases between the germline ends. This CDR3 contains 13 residues.

The chain has TRBV24-1 and TRBJ1-5; D remains unclear. The germline CDR1 and CDR2 sequences are KGHDR and SFDVKD. The CDR3 consists of 16 residues. V lost 4 bases to trimming and J lost 2 bases, with 14 bases between them. The CDR3 protein is CATSENSGLGNQPQHF. The CDR3 DNA follows: TGTGCCACCAGTGAAAACAGTGGATTAGGCAATCAGCCCCAGCATTTT.

The rearrangement uses TRBV2 and TRBJ2-1, with a tentative D call TRBD2 (5 bases). The CDR3 spans 13 residues. Trimming removed 6 bases at V and 15 bases at J, with 21 bases between. Looked up from germline, CDR1 is SNHLY and CDR2 is FYNNEI. This CDR3 is CASREDRRPPGFF. The CDR3 coding sequence is TGTGCCAGCAGGGAGGATCGGAGGCCACCTGGGTTCTTC.

V gene TRBV5-1 combines with J gene TRBJ1-2; D gene ambiguous. This CDR3 is built from 14 residues. V lost 0 bases and J 8 bases, leaving 14 bases between the germline ends. In germline, CDR1 is SGHRS, CDR2 YFSETQ. The CDR3 coding sequence is TGCGCCAGCAGCTTGGGCCCCAGGAGCGGAGGCTACACCTTC. This translates into CASSLGPRSGGYTF.

This CDR3 is CASSRTALYFNYGYTF. In DNA form, the CDR3 reads TGTGCCAGCAGCCGGACAGCTCTATACTTTAACTATGGCTACACCTTC. The chain links TRBV21-1 to TRBJ1-2; the table's D call of TRBD1 was not tested on the DNA. TRBV21-1 has pseudogene status. This CDR3 comprises 16 residues.

This chain's CDR3 is CASSFALAETGDTQYF. The CDR3 DNA reads as TGTGCCAGCAGCTTTGCACTAGCGGAGACGGGGGATACGCAGTATTTT. The chain uses TRBV11-3 and TRBJ2-3; TRBD2 matches 8 bases. CDR3 length equals 16 residues. Germline V gene data show CDR1 as SGHNT and CDR2 as YENEEA. The ends lost 3 bases at V and 6 bases at J; junction bases unmatched: 11.

This chain joins TRBV13 and TRBJ2-2; 8 bases line up with TRBD1. Germline lookup yields CDR1 PRHDT and CDR2 FYEKMQ (reference sequence). This CDR3 is 17 amino acids long. J was trimmed by 5 bases and V by 5 bases; bases with no gene match: 13. The CDR3 loop is CASSLYFDRGRTGELFF. CDR3 coding DNA: TGTGCCAGCAGCCTCTATTTCGACAGGGGCAGGACCGGGGAGCTGTTTTTT. Combining the CDR3 with reference TRBV13 and TRBJ2-2 gives the whole variable domain AAGVIQSPRHLIKEKRETATLKCYPIPRHDTVYWYQQGPGQDPQFLISFYEKMQSDKGSIPDRFSAQQFSDYHSELNMSSLELGDSALYFCASSLYFDRGRTGELFFGEGSRLTVL.

The V and J genes are TRBV2 and TRBJ2-2; TRBD2 matches 8 bases. The CDR3 covers 14 residues. After removal of 6 bases from V and 3 bases from J, the junction contained 3 bases not matched to a gene. Germline V lookup: CDR1 SNHLY, CDR2 FYNNEI. The CDR3 here is CASRGLVDTGELFF. The CDR3, as DNA: TGTGCCAGCAGGGGACTAGTCGACACCGGGGAGCTGTTTTTT.

Concerning this clone itself: The limits of the CDR3 on the DNA are not certain, so only TCRdb's listed CDR3 is given. The rearrangement links TRBV5-4 to TRBJ2-7; TRBD1, as called in the table, went unchecked against the DNA. The CDR3 is 15 residues long, ends included. Per germline, CDR1 SGHNT and CDR2 YYREEE (reference sequence). CDR3 residues: CASSLVGTGTGGEYF.

The chain couples TRBV6-5 to TRBJ2-7; D is unresolved. The CDR3 length is 13 residues. V was shortened by 7 bases and J by 6 bases, with 16 bases between the two germline ends. CDR1 is MNHEY, CDR2 SVGAGI, per germline. For the CDR3, the DNA is TGTGCCAGCACTTCGGATGGCACTACCGAGCAGTACTTC. Protein sequence: CASTSDGTTEQYF.

This chain links TRBV21-1 with TRBJ2-7; TRBD2 was called by the table and not checked on the DNA. TRBV21-1 is a pseudogene segment. CDR3 length equals 13 residues. The CDR3 loop is CANREDSHYEQYV. In nucleotides, the CDR3 is TGTGCCAACAGGGAGGACTCACATTACGAGCAGTACGTC.

The V call is TRBV29-1, the J call TRBJ2-1, with unresolved D. CDR1 and CDR2 (germline): SQVTM, ANQGSEA. The CDR3 spans 14 residues. V was clipped by 2 bases and J by 6 bases, with 14 bases between them. In nucleotides, the CDR3 is TGCAGCGTTGAAACCGCGAAGTCTTTCAATGAGCAGTTCTTC. This encodes CSVETAKSFNEQFF.

The chain employs TRBV6-5 and TRBJ1-5, with TRBD1 matching over 8 bases. Trimming at V came to 6 bases and at J to 2 bases, leaving 0 bases not matched to a gene. The length of the CDR3 is 13 residues. Germline V gene lookup returns CDR1 MNHEY and CDR2 SVGAGI. CDR3 protein: CASRGQGNQPQHF. The CDR3 coding sequence is TGTGCCAGCAGGGGACAGGGCAATCAGCCCCAGCATTTT.

The chain couples TRBV6-5 to TRBJ2-3; TRBD1 aligns across 7 bases. The CDR3 runs to 14 residues. V lost 9 bases and J lost 4; bases outside the gene matches: 10. CDR1 and CDR2 (germline): MNHEY, SVGAGI. The CDR3 loop reads CASKTGESADTQYF. In nucleotides, the CDR3 is TGTGCCAGTAAAACAGGGGAGAGCGCAGATACGCAGTATTTT.

As regards this clone: Other nucleotide sequences from this sample produce the same CDR3. The chain carries TRBV6-5 and TRBJ2-1, with D perhaps TRBD2 (5 bases). The CDR3 sequence is 14 residues long. Per germline, CDR1 MNHEY and CDR2 SVGAGI. Trimming shortened V by 0 bases and J by 3 bases, and 6 bases separated the two germline ends. This CDR3 is CASSYSAVYNEQFF. CDR3 DNA sequence: TGTGCCAGCAGTTACTCAGCGGTCTACAATGAGCAGTTCTTC.